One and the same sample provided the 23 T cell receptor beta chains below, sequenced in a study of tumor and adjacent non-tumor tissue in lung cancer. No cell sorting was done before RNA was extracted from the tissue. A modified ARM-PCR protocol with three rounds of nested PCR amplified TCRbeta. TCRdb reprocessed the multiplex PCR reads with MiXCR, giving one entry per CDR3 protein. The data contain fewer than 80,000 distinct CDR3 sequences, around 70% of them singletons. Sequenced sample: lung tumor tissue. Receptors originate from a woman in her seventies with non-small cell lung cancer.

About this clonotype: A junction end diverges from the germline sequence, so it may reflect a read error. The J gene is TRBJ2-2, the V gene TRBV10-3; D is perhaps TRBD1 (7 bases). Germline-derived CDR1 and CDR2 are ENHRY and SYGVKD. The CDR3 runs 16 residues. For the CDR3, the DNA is TGTGCCATCAGCAATACAGGGGAGGTGGACACCAGGGAGCTGTTTTTT. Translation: CAISNTGEVDTRELFF.

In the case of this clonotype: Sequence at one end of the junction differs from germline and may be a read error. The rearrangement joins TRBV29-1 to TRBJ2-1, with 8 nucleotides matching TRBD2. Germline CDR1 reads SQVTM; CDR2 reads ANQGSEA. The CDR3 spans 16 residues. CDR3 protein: CNVTPRNSGTYNGQFF. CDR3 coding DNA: TGCAACGTGACCCCGCGGAATAGCGGGACGTACAATGGGCAGTTCTTC.

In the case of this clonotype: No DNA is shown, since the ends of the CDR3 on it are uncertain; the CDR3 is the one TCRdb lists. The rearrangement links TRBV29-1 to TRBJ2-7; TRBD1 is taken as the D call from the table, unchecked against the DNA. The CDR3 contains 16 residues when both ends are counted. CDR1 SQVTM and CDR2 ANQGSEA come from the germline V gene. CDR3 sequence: CSLRRTGVAYICEEYF.

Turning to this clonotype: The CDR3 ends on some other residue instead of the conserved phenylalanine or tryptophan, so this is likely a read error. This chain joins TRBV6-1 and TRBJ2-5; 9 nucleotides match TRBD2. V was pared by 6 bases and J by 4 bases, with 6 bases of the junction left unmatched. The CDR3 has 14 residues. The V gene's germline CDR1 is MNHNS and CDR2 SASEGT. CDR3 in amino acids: CASSGGTSIETQYV. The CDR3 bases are TGTGCCAGCAGCGGCGGGACTAGCATAGAGACCCAGTACGTC.

CDR3 in DNA: TGTGCCAGCACCACGTACCTCGGGAACAGCGAGGCTAGCGTATACGAGCAGTACTTC. Residues: CASTTYLGNSEASVYEQYF. V usage is TRBV6-6 and J usage is TRBJ2-7; D might be TRBD2 (6 bases). Trimming cost V 7 bases and J 4 bases, with 32 bases left between them. The CDR3 totals 19 residues. Germline values: CDR1 MNHNY, CDR2 SVGAGI (reference sequence).

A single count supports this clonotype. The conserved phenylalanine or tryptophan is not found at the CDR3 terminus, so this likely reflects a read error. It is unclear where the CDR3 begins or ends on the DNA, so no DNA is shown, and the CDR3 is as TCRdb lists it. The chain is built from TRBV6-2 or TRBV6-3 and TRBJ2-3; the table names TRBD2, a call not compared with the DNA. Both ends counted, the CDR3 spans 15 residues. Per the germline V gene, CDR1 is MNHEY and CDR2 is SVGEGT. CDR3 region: CASSYSTPPGTSHYI.

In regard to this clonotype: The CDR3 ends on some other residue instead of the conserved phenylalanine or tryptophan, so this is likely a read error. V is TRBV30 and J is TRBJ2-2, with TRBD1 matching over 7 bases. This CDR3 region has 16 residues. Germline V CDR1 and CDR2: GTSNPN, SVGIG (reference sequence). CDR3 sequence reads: CAWSAGQFSLTVELFV. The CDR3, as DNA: TGTGCCTGGAGTGCGGGACAGTTTAGTTTGACCGTGGAGCTGTTTGTT.

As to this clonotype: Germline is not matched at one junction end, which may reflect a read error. CDR3 residues: CASSVLANIKYF. The CDR3 DNA follows: TGTGCCAGCAGTGTTCTGGCAAACATTAAGTACTTC. The chain carries TRBV6-1 and TRBJ2-4; no firm D call. Germline V lookup: CDR1 MNHNS, CDR2 SASEGT. The CDR3 extends over 12 amino acids.

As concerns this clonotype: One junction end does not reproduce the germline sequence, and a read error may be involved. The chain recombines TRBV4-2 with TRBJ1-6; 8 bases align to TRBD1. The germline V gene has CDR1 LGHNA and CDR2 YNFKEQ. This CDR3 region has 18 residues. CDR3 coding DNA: TGTGCCAGCAGCCACCTAACCCCGGGACAGGACTATAATTCACCCTTCCACTTT. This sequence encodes CASSHLTPGQDYNSPFHF.

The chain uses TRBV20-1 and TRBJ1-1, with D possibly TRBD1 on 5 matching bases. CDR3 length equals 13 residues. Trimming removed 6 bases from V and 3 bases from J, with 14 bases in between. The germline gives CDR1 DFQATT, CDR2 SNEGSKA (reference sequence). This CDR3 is CSAVGGGYTEAFF. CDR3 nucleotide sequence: TGCAGTGCAGTCGGGGGGGGGTACACTGAAGCTTTCTTT.

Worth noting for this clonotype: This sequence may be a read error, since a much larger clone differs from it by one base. The DNA of the CDR3 is TGTGCCAGCAGTTTGAGTCAGGGGAATTCACCCATCCACTTT. This encodes CASSLSQGNSPIHF. The genes are TRBV28 and TRBJ1-6; a weak D match, TRBD1 (6 bases). The CDR3 has 14 residues. Germline lookup yields CDR1 MDHEN and CDR2 SYDVKM.

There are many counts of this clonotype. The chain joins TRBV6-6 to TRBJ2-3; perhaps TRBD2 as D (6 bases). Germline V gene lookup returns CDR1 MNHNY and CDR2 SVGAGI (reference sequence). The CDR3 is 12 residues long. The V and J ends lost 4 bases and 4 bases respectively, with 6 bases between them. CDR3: CASSWGADTQYF. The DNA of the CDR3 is TGTGCCAGCAGTTGGGGGGCAGATACGCAGTATTTT.

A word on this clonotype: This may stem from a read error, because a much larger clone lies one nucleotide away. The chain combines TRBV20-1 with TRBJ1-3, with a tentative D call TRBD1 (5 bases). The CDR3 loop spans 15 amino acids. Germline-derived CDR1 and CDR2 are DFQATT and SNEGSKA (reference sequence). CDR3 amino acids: CIASVRGLSGNTIYF. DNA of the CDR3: TGCATTGCTAGCGTCCGGGGCCTCTCTGGAAACACCATATATTTT.

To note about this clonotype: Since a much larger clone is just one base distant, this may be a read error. CDR3 loop: CASSMIQNTGELFF. The CDR3 DNA reads TGTGCCAGCAGTATGATACAGAACACCGGGGAGCTGTTTTTT. This chain links TRBV28 with TRBJ2-2; D unclear. The germline V gene has CDR1 MDHEN and CDR2 SYDVKM. V was clipped by 5 bases and J by 1 base, with 8 bases between them. The CDR3 totals 14 residues.

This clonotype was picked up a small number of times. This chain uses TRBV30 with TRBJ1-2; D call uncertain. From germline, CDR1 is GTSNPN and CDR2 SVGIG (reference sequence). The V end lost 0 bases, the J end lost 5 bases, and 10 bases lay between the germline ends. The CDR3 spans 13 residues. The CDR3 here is CAWSVDMDYGYTF. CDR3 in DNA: TGTGCCTGGAGTGTAGACATGGATTATGGCTACACCTTC.

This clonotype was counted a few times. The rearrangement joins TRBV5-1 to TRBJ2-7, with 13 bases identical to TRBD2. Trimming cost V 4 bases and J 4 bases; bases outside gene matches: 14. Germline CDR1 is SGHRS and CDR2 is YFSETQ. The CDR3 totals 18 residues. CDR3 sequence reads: CASSEGLAGPGVLYEQYF. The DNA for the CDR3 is TGCGCCAGCAGCGAGGGACTAGCGGGACCCGGAGTTCTATACGAGCAGTACTTC.

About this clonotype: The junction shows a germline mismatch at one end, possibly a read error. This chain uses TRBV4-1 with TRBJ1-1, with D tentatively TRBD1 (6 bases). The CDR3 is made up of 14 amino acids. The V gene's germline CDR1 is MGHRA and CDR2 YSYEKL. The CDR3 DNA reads TGCGCCAGCAGTACCTGGACAGAGAACACTGAAGCTTCCTTT. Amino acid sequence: CASSTWTENTEASF.

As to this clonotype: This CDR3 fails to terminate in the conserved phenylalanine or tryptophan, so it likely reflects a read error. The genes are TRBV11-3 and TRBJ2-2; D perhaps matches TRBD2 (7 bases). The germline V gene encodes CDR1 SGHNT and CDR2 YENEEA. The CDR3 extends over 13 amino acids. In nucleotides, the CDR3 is TGTGACAGCAGCTGGGGGGGCTCCGGGGAGCTGTTTTAT. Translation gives CDSSWGGSGELFY.

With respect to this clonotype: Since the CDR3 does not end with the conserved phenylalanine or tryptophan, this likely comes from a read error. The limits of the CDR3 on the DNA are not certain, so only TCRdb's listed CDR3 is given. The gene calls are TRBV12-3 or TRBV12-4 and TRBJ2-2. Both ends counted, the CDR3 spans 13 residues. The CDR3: CASSESGTGEPFL.

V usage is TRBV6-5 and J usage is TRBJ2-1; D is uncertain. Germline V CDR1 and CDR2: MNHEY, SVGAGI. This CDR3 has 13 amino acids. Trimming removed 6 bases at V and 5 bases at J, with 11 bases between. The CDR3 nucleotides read TGTGCCAGCAGCCTTCTGGTGAACAATGAGCAGTTCTTC. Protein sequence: CASSLLVNNEQFF.

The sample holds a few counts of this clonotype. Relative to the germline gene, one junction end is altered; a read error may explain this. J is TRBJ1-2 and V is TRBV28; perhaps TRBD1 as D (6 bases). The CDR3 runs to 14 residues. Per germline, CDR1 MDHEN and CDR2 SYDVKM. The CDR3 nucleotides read TGTACCAGCAGCCTTCAGGGGTCACACTATGGCTACACCTTC. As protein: CTSSLQGSHYGYTF.

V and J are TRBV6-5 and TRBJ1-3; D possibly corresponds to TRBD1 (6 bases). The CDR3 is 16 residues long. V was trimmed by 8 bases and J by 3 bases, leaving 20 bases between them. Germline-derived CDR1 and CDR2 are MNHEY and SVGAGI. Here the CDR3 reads CASGRDMGMGGNTIYF. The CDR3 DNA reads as TGTGCCAGCGGCCGGGACATGGGGATGGGTGGAAACACCATATATTTT.

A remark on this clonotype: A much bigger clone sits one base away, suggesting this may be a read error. CDR3 residues: CATSDNRGPQLF. Here the CDR3 DNA reads TGTGCCACCAGTGACAACAGGGGGCCCCAGCTTTTT. The genes are TRBV24-1 and TRBJ1-5, with 9 bases lining up with TRBD1. The V gene's germline CDR1 is KGHDR and CDR2 SFDVKD. This CDR3 spans 12 amino acids.